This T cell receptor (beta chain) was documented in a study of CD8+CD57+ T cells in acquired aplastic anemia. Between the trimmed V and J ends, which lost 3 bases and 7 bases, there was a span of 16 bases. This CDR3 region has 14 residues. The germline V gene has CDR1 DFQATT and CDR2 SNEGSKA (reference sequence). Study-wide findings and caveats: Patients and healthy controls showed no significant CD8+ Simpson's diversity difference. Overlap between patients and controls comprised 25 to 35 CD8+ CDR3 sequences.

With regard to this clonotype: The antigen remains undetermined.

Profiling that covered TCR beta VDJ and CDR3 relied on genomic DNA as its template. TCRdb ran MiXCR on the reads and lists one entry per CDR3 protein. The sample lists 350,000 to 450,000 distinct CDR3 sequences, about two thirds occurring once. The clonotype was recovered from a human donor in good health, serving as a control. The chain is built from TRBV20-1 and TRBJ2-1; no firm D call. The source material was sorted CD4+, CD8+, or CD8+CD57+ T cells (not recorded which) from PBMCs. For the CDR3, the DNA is TGCAGTGCTAGTGATAAGGGAATGGGTAATGAGCAGTTCTTC. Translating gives CSASDKGMGNEQFF.